The 18 T cell receptor beta chains below all came from one sample that was sequenced in a study of T-cell reconstitution after alpha-beta-depleted transplantation in children. Unique molecular identifiers were incorporated into the prepared TCRbeta library. TCRdb independently ran MiXCR on the PCR reads; one entry per CDR3 protein. The repertoire includes fewer than 250,000 distinct CDR3 sequences, approximately 17% of them detected once, and roughly two fifths sits in the top ten. The sample was PBMCs, mostly from graft donor cells, taken 360 days after TCRalphabeta/CD19-depleted stem cell transplant. These receptors were obtained from a male patient between 2 and 10 years old who had a stem cell transplant for acute lymphoblastic leukemia, so the T cells may come from the graft donor.

The chain joins TRBV6-1 to TRBJ1-1, with 7 bases identical to TRBD1. This CDR3 has 14 amino acids. With 4 bases clipped from V and 4 bases from J, the junction kept 6 bases outside the gene matches. Germline V gives CDR1 MNHNS, CDR2 SASEGT. In nucleotides, the CDR3 is TGTGCCAGCAGTGCAGCAGGGGGAGGCACTGAAGCTTTCTTT. This codes for CASSAAGGGTEAFF.

The chain links TRBV12-3 or TRBV12-4 to TRBJ2-3; TRBD2 matches 9 bases. The CDR3 is 16 amino acids. Losses at the gene ends were 5 bases for V and 2 bases for J; bases not matched to a gene: 8. CDR3 amino acids: CASSPLAGAPTDTQYF. The CDR3 nucleotides read TGTGCCAGCAGTCCCTTAGCGGGGGCACCCACAGATACGCAGTATTTT.

The chain carries TRBV29-1 and TRBJ2-7; possibly TRBD2 for D (5 bases). The CDR3 extends over 14 amino acids. V lost 6 bases and J 0 bases, leaving 15 bases between the germline ends. The germline CDR1 and CDR2 sequences are SQVTM and ANQGSEA. Written as DNA, the CDR3 is TGCAGCGTCATTGACTATTGGAGCTCCTACGAGCAGTACTTC. Its protein is CSVIDYWSSYEQYF.

V gene TRBV20-1 combines with J gene TRBJ2-7; D possibly matches TRBD1 or TRBD2 (6 bases each). The CDR3 is 15 amino acids. Per germline, CDR1 DFQATT and CDR2 SNEGSKA (reference sequence). V gave up 6 bases and J gave up 5 bases, with 23 bases separating them. The CDR3 DNA sequence: TGCAGTGCCAGGGGCGAGGGAGCTCGCGGGGACGAGCAGTACTTC. Translated: CSARGEGARGDEQYF.

This clonotype was seen more than once but under ten times. At one of its ends the junction is not consistent with the germline gene, which may arise from a read error. The chain recombines TRBV5-6 with TRBJ2-1; 8 nucleotides match TRBD2. CDR1 and CDR2 (germline): SGHDT, YYEEEE. The CDR3 has 12 amino acids. As DNA, the CDR3 is TGTGCCAGCAGCCAAGGGACTAGGCCTTTAGTCTTC. Its translation: CASSQGTRPLVF.

This clonotype showed up just a few times. The gene calls are TRBV10-3 and TRBJ2-7; D tentatively fits TRBD1 or TRBD2 (5 bases each). V was trimmed by 5 bases and J by 4 bases, leaving 18 bases between them. Germline CDR1 and CDR2: ENHRY and SYGVKD. There are 15 residues in the CDR3. CDR3 region: CAISSFGGLEYEQYF. CDR3 sequence (DNA): TGTGCCATCAGTTCCTTTGGGGGATTGGAGTACGAGCAGTACTTC.

This clonotype was detected ten times or more. The gene calls are TRBV29-1 and TRBJ2-7; TRBD2 might be the D (5 bases). V shed 4 bases and J shed 7 bases, with 23 bases lying between them. The CDR3 has 15 amino acids. CDR1 is SQVTM and CDR2 is ANQGSEA in the germline V gene. This CDR3 is CSVGWRADFLAEQYF. The DNA for the CDR3 is TGCAGCGTTGGTTGGCGGGCGGACTTCTTGGCGGAGCAGTACTTC.

The rearrangement uses TRBV11-1 and TRBJ2-3, with 12 nucleotides matching TRBD2. The trim removed 5 bases at V and 0 bases at J, leaving 12 bases unmatched. CDR1 is SGHAT and CDR2 is FQDESV in the germline V gene (reference sequence). The CDR3 has 19 residues. The CDR3 coding sequence is TGTGCCAGCAGCCGCCCACCTAGCGGGGGGGCAGGGAGCACAGATACGCAGTATTTT. Its translation: CASSRPPSGGAGSTDTQYF.

This clonotype turned up a few times. The chain recombines TRBV5-1 with TRBJ2-7; 9 bases match TRBD1. With V trimmed by 3 bases and J by 10 bases, 11 bases remained unmatched. CDR3 length equals 14 residues. The germline V gene has CDR1 SGHRS and CDR2 YFSETQ. This chain's CDR3 is CASSSRDRDRPQYF. The CDR3 DNA follows: TGCGCCAGCAGCTCCCGGGACAGGGACAGACCCCAGTACTTC.

The rearrangement links TRBV12-3 or TRBV12-4 to TRBJ2-5; TRBD1 might be the D (7 bases). Trimming pared 11 bases from V and 9 bases from J, leaving 10 bases between. CDR3 length equals 9 residues. CDR3 region: CAVRGAQYF. The CDR3 nucleotides read TGTGCCGTCAGGGGGGCCCAGTACTTC.

Ten or more counts support this clonotype. J is TRBJ2-3 and V is TRBV20-1, with TRBD2 matching 16 bases. CDR1 is DFQATT, CDR2 SNEGSKA, per germline (reference sequence). Losses at the gene ends were 7 bases for V and 4 bases for J; bases not matched to a gene: 8. This CDR3 has 16 amino acids. CDR3 sequence reads: CSVRSGTSGGADTQYF. CDR3 DNA sequence: TGCAGTGTTCGGTCAGGGACTAGCGGGGGGGCAGATACGCAGTATTTT.

The chain uses TRBV20-1 and TRBJ1-1; D remains ambiguous. Germline V gene data show CDR1 as DFQATT and CDR2 as SNEGSKA (reference sequence). V was trimmed by 3 bases and J by 4 bases, leaving 6 bases between them. The CDR3 has 11 amino acids. The CDR3 region is CSASDRTEAFF. The CDR3 DNA reads TGCAGTGCTAGTGATCGCACTGAAGCTTTCTTT.

This clonotype was counted a few times. This chain connects TRBV7-9 to TRBJ1-1, with 8 nucleotides matching TRBD1. The CDR3 totals 15 residues. Losses at the gene ends were 1 base for V and 6 bases for J; bases not matched to a gene: 7. From germline, CDR1 is SEHNR and CDR2 FQNEAQ (reference sequence). The CDR3 DNA is TGTGCCAGCAGCTTAGGGACGACAGGGGACCCTGAAGCTTTCTTT. Encoded protein: CASSLGTTGDPEAFF.

This clonotype was counted only a few times. J is TRBJ2-7 and V is TRBV10-3, with a possible D match to TRBD1 (7 bases). The V end was cut by 4 bases, the J end by 4 bases, with 14 bases between. Per germline, CDR1 ENHRY and CDR2 SYGVKD. This CDR3 contains 14 residues. The CDR3 sequence is CAISAGGQGYEQYF. The DNA of the CDR3 is TGTGCCATCAGTGCAGGGGGGCAAGGTTACGAGCAGTACTTC.

Many counts were recorded for this clonotype. The chain employs TRBV10-3 and TRBJ2-1; D is perhaps TRBD2 (6 bases). The V end lost 8 bases, the J end lost 6 bases, and 20 bases lay between the germline ends. Per the germline V gene, CDR1 is ENHRY and CDR2 is SYGVKD. The CDR3 spans 15 residues. CDR3 coding DNA: TGTGCCATCGGCGGCGTGGGAGGTCTCGTCAATGAGCAGTTCTTC. Amino acids: CAIGGVGGLVNEQFF.

There are a few counts of this clonotype. The genes are TRBV2 and TRBJ2-3, with TRBD1 matching over 10 bases. This CDR3 region has 17 residues. In germline, CDR1 is SNHLY, CDR2 FYNNEI. V shed 2 bases, J shed 3 bases, and the junction held 8 bases outside the gene matches. The CDR3 coding sequence is TGTGCCAGCAGTGAAAACCAGGACAGGGGGAGAACAGATACGCAGTATTTT. It encodes CASSENQDRGRTDTQYF.

This sequence joins TRBV5-1 and TRBJ2-2, with a weak D call TRBD2 (5 bases). The CDR3 covers 15 residues. Trimming stripped 4 bases from V and 6 bases from J, with 16 bases between. The V gene's germline CDR1 is SGHRS and CDR2 YFSETQ. In nucleotides, the CDR3 is TGCGCCAGCAGCCCGACGGCCGGGATGGCCGGGGAGCTGTTTTTT. Residues: CASSPTAGMAGELFF.

The gene calls are TRBV5-1 and TRBJ2-3; D not certain. V shed 5 bases and J shed 2 bases, with 6 bases lying between them. Germline V gene data show CDR1 as SGHRS and CDR2 as YFSETQ. The CDR3 has 12 amino acids. The CDR3 DNA is TGCGCCAGCAGTACCCCCACAGATACGCAGTATTTT. This codes for CASSTPTDTQYF.